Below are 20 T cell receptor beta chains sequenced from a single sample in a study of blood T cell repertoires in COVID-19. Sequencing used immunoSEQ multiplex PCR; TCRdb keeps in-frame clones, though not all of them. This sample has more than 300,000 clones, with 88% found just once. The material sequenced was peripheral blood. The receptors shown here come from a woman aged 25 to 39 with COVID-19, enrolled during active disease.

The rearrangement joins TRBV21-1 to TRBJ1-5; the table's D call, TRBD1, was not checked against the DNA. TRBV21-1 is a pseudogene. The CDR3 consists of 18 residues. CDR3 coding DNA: TGTGCCAGCAGCAACGCTCCGACCGGGACAAACGACAATCAGCCCCAGCATTTT. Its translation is CASSNAPTGTNDNQPQHF.

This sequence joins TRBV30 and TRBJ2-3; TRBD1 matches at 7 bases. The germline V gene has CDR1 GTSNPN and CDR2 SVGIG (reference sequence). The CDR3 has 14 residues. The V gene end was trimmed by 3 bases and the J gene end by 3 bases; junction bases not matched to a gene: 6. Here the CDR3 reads CAWSTGDFTDTQYF. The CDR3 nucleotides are TGTGCCTGGAGCACAGGGGATTTTACAGATACGCAGTATTTT.

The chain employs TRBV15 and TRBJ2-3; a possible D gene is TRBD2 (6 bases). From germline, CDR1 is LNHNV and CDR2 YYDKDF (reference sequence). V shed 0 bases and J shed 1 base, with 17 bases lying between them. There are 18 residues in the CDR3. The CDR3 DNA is TGTGCCACCAGCAGAGATAGTCATTTAGGGAGGCGCACAGATACGCAGTATTTT. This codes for CATSRDSHLGRRTDTQYF.

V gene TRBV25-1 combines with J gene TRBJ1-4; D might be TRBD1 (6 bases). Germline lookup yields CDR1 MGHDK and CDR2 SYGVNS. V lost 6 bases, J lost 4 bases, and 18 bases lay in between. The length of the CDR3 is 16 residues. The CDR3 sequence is CASSIGTGFLNEKLFF. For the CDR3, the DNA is TGTGCCAGCAGCATTGGTACAGGGTTCCTTAATGAAAAACTGTTTTTT.

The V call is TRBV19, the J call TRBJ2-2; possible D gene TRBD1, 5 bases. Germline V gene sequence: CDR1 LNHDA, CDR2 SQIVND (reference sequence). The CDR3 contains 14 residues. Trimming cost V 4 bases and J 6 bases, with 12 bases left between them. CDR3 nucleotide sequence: TGTGCCAGTAGTAGCCAGGGTAATTCCGGGGAGCTGTTTTTT. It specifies CASSSQGNSGELFF.

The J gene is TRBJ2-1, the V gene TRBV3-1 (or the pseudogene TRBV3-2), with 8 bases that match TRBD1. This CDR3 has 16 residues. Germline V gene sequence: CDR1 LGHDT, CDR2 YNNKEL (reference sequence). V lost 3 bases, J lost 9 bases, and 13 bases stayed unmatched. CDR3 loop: CASSQSPGQVSGEQFF. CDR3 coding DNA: TGTGCCAGCAGCCAGTCTCCGGGACAGGTGAGCGGTGAGCAGTTCTTC.

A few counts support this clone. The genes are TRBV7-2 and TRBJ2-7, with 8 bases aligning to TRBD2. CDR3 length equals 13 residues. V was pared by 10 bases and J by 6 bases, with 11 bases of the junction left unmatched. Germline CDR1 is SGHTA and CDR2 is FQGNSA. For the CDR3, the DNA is TGTGCCATCTACGGGGGGGGATATGCCGAGCAGTACTTC. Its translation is CAIYGGGYAEQYF.

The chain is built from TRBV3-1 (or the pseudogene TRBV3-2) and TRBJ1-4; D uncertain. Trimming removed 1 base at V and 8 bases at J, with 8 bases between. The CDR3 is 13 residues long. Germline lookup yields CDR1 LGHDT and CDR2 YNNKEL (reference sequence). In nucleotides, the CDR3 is TGTGCCAGCAGCCAAGGGGCAGTGGAAAAACTGTTTTTT. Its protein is CASSQGAVEKLFF.

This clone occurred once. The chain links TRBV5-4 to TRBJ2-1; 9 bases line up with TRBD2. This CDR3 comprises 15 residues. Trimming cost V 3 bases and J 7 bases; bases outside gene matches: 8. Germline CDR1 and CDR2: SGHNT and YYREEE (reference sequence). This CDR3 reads CASSYKRGARNEQFF. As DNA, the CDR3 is TGTGCCAGCAGCTATAAGCGGGGGGCTAGGAATGAGCAGTTCTTC.

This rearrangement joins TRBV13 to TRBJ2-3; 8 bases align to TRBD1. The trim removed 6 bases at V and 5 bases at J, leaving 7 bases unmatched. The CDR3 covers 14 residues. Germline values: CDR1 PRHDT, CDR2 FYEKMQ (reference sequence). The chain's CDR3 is CASSLDRAVDTQYF. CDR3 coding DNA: TGTGCCAGCAGTTTGGACAGGGCGGTAGATACGCAGTATTTT.

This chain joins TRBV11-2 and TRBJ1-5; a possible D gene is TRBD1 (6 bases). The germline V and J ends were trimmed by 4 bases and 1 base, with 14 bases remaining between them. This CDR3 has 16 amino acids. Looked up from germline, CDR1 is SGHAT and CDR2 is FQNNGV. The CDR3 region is CASSSAQGGSNQPQHF. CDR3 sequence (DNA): TGTGCCAGCAGCTCCGCACAGGGAGGGAGCAATCAGCCCCAGCATTTT.

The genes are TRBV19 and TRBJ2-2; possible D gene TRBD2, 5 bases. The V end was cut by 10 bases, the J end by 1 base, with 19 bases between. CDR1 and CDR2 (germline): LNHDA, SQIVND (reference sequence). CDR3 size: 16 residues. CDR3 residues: CATTSNGLVNTGELFF. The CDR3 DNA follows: TGTGCCACTACATCGAACGGACTGGTGAACACCGGGGAGCTGTTTTTT.

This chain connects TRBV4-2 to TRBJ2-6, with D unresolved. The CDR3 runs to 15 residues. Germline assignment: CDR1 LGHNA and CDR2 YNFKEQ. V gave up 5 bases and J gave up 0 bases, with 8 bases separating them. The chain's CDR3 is CASSYDNSGANVLTF. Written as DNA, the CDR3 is TGTGCCAGCAGCTACGACAACTCTGGGGCCAACGTCCTGACTTTC.

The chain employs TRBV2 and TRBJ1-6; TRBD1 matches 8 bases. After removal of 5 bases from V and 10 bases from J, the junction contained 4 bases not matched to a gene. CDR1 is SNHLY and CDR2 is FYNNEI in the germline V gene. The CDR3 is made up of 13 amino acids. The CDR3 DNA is TGTGCCAGCAGTCAGGACAGGGACTCACCCCTCCACTTT. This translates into CASSQDRDSPLHF. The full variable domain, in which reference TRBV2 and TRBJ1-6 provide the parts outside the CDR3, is EPEVTQTPSHQVTQMGQEVILRCVPISNHLYFYWYRQILGQKVEFLVSFYNNEISEKSEIFDDQFSVERPDGSNFTLKIRSTKLEDSAMYFCASSQDRDSPLHFGNGTRLTVT.

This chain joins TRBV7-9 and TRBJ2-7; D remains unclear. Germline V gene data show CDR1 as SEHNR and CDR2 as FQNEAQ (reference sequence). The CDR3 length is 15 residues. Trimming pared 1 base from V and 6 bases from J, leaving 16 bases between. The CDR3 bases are TGTGCCAGCAGCTTAGGTTTAGGAACGCCGGGCGAGCAGTACTTC. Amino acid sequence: CASSLGLGTPGEQYF.

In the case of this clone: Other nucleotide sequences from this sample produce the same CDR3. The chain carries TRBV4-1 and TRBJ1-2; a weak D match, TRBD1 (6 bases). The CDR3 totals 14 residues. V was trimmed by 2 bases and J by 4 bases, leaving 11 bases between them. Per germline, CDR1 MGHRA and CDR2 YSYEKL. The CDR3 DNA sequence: TGCGCCAGCAGCCAAACAGGGCTCGGCTATGGCTACACCTTC. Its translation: CASSQTGLGYGYTF.

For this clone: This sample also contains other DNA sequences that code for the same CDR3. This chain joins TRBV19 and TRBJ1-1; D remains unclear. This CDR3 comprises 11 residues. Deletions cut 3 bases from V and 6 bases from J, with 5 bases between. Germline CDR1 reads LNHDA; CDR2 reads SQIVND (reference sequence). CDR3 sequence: CASSIGAEAFF. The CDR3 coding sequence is TGTGCCAGTAGTATCGGGGCTGAAGCTTTCTTT. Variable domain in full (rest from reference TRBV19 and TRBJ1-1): DGGITQSPKYLFRKEGQNVTLSCEQNLNHDAMYWYRQDPGQGLRLIYYSQIVNDFQKGDIAEGYSVSREKKESFPLTVTSAQKNPTAFYLCASSIGAEAFFGQGTRLTVV.

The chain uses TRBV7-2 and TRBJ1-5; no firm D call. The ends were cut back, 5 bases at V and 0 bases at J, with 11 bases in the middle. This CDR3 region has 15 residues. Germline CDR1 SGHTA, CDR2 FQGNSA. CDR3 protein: CASSQTDYSNQPQHF. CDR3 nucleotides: TGTGCCAGCAGCCAAACAGATTATAGCAATCAGCCCCAGCATTTT.

CDR3 sequence reads: CASSPNRSPIGGYTF. The CDR3 DNA sequence: TGTGCCAGCAGCCCGAACAGGAGTCCTATAGGGGGCTACACCTTC. The gene calls are TRBV7-8 and TRBJ1-2, with D possibly matching TRBD1 (5 bases). V was pared by 5 bases and J by 8 bases, with 21 bases between. This CDR3 contains 15 residues. Germline CDR1 and CDR2: SGHVS and FQNEAQ.

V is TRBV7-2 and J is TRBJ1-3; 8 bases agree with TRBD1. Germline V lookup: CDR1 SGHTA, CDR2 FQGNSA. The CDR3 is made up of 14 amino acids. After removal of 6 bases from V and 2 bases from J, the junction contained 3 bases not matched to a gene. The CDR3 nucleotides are TGTGCCAGCAGGCACAGGGGGACTGGAAACACCATATATTTT. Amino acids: CASRHRGTGNTIYF.